Shown below are 16 T cell receptor beta chains from a single sample sequenced in a study of identical twins. TCRdb used MiXCR to reprocess the 5' RACE reads, holding one entry per CDR3 protein. The sample shows a few hundred thousand distinct CDR3 sequences, roughly 13% of them seen only once. The same data also went into a second study, on yellow fever vaccine responses in identical twins.

Material: memory (CD45RO+) T cells sorted from blood. All receptors derive from a woman between 18 and 29 years old in good health.

This rearrangement joins TRBV6-4 to TRBJ2-5; 9 bases are shared with TRBD1. The J segment lost 2 bases and the V segment lost 3 bases, leaving 7 bases of the junction unmatched. CDR1 is MRHNA, CDR2 SNTAGT, per germline. This CDR3 region has 16 residues. The DNA for the CDR3 is TGTGCCAGCAGTGAAAACCCGGGACAGGGACAAGAGACCCAGTACTTC. Its translation: CASSENPGQGQETQYF.

The chain recombines TRBV7-2 with TRBJ1-5, with D tentatively TRBD1 (6 bases). From germline, CDR1 is SGHTA and CDR2 FQGNSA. Trimming cost V 5 bases and J 6 bases, with 17 bases left between them. CDR3 length equals 15 residues. The CDR3 sequence is CASSIRGSDRQPQHF. The CDR3 bases are TGTGCCAGCAGCATCAGGGGTTCGGATCGTCAGCCCCAGCATTTT.

This clonotype has a handful of counts. The gene calls are TRBV5-1 and TRBJ2-5; 8 positions match TRBD2. This CDR3 is 15 amino acids long. V gave up 4 bases and J gave up 4 bases; unmatched junction bases: 9. Per the germline V gene, CDR1 is SGHRS and CDR2 is YFSETQ. The CDR3 reads CASSSGTRVGETQYF. DNA for the CDR3: TGCGCCAGCAGCAGCGGGACTAGGGTGGGAGAGACCCAGTACTTC.

The genes are TRBV2 and TRBJ2-3; 7 bases agree with TRBD1. The germline V gene has CDR1 SNHLY and CDR2 FYNNEI. Trimming at V came to 5 bases and at J to 4 bases, leaving 12 bases not matched to a gene. The CDR3 sequence is 16 residues long. CDR3 DNA: TGTGCCAGCAGTAAAGGACAGGTCTTATTCCCAGATACGCAGTATTTT. Amino acid sequence: CASSKGQVLFPDTQYF.

This clonotype has at least ten counts. The chain uses TRBV5-5 and TRBJ2-2, with 8 bases that match TRBD2. Germline V CDR1 and CDR2: SGHKS, YYEKEE (reference sequence). The CDR3 length is 16 residues. The V gene end was trimmed by 3 bases and the J gene end by 1 base; junction bases not matched to a gene: 5. The DNA for the CDR3 is TGTGCCAGCAGCTACGGACTAGCTGAGAACACCGGGGAGCTGTTTTTT. This codes for CASSYGLAENTGELFF.

The chain links TRBV7-2 to TRBJ2-4, with 10 bases that match TRBD2. The CDR3 extends over 16 amino acids. Germline CDR1 is SGHTA and CDR2 is FQGNSA. After removal of 5 bases from V and 2 bases from J, the junction contained 6 bases not matched to a gene. The CDR3 region is CASSQEAGGSKNIQYF. CDR3 DNA sequence: TGTGCCAGCAGCCAGGAAGCGGGGGGGTCCAAAAACATTCAGTACTTC.

The V and J genes are TRBV3-1 and TRBJ1-1; 8 bases line up with TRBD1. Trimming cost V 4 bases and J 5 bases; bases outside gene matches: 9. The CDR3 runs 15 residues. The germline V gene encodes CDR1 LGHDT and CDR2 YNNKEL (reference sequence). The CDR3 DNA reads TGTGCCAGCAGCCTTCGGACAGGGAGGGCGACTGAAGCTTTCTTT. Amino acids: CASSLRTGRATEAFF.

V gene TRBV12-3 or TRBV12-4 combines with J gene TRBJ2-5, with 8 positions matching TRBD1. The CDR3 sequence is 18 residues long. V lost 10 bases, J lost 5 bases, and 24 bases stayed unmatched. The CDR3, as DNA: TGTGCCATCTGTTTAGCGGATCAGGGGGCCCCCTCGATGGAGACCCAGTACTTC. Amino acid sequence: CAICLADQGAPSMETQYF.

In its sample, this clonotype was seen a few times. The V gene is TRBV11-2, the J gene TRBJ2-7; D possibly matches TRBD1 or TRBD2 (6 bases each). This CDR3 is built from 16 residues. V lost 3 bases and J 2 bases, leaving 17 bases between the germline ends. Germline V gene data show CDR1 as SGHAT and CDR2 as FQNNGV. CDR3 amino acids: CASSFTGGGSAYEQYF. The CDR3 DNA is TGTGCCAGCAGCTTCACCGGGGGCGGGTCCGCCTACGAGCAGTACTTC.

The chain carries TRBV5-6 and TRBJ2-3, with unresolved D. Germline CDR1 SGHDT, CDR2 YYEEEE. The V end was cut by 0 bases, the J end by 4 bases, with 12 bases between. The CDR3 spans 15 residues. CDR3 in DNA: TGTGCCAGCAGCTTGGTTACAGATTTTCCAGATACGCAGTATTTT. This codes for CASSLVTDFPDTQYF.

The chain uses TRBV7-2 and TRBJ2-2; D gene uncertain. This CDR3 spans 15 amino acids. From germline, CDR1 is SGHTA and CDR2 FQGNSA. V was shortened by 5 bases and J by 6 bases, with 16 bases between the two germline ends. The CDR3 bases are TGTGCCAGCAGCCAACAAATCGCGAGCTCCGGGGAGCTGTTTTTT. Its protein is CASSQQIASSGELFF.

This CDR3 reads CSANVGTGTPPLHF. CDR3 nucleotides: TGCAGTGCTAATGTCGGGACAGGGACCCCACCCCTCCACTTT. This sequence joins TRBV20-1 and TRBJ1-6, with 9 bases that match TRBD1. J was trimmed by 11 bases and V by 4 bases; bases with no gene match: 9. The CDR3 covers 14 residues. Germline values: CDR1 DFQATT, CDR2 SNEGSKA (reference sequence).

The CDR3 protein is CASNSGPGGTSWETQYF. The CDR3 DNA sequence: TGTGCCAGCAACTCAGGACCAGGCGGGACTAGCTGGGAGACCCAGTACTTC. The rearrangement links TRBV5-2 to TRBJ2-5; the table's D call TRBD2 went unverified against the DNA. TRBV5-2 is a documented pseudogene. CDR3 length: 17 amino acids.

This clonotype was detected only a few times. The chain uses TRBV28 and TRBJ2-1; D is unresolved. This CDR3 contains 14 residues. The germline gives CDR1 MDHEN, CDR2 SYDVKM. Trimming took off 3 bases at V and 7 bases at J, with 13 bases between the two ends. CDR3 sequence (DNA): TGTGCCAGCAGTTTCCCGCTGATGGAGAATGAGCAGTTCTTC. Translating gives CASSFPLMENEQFF. The full variable domain, with the rest looked up from reference TRBV28 and TRBJ2-1, is DVKVTQSSRYLVKRTGEKVFLECVQDMDHENMFWYRQDPGLGLRLIYFSYDVKMKEKGDIPEGYSVSREKKERFSLILESASTNQTSMYLCASSFPLMENEQFFGPGTRLTVL.

This clonotype came up a few times. The CDR3 region is CASTRGGARTEAFF. The CDR3 DNA sequence: TGTGCCAGCACACGAGGGGGCGCGAGGACTGAAGCTTTCTTT. This sequence joins TRBV7-9 and TRBJ1-1; the match to TRBD1 covers 7 bases. This CDR3 contains 14 residues. V lost 7 bases, J lost 5 bases, and 10 bases stayed unmatched. From germline, CDR1 is SEHNR and CDR2 FQNEAQ (reference sequence).

In its sample, this clonotype was seen a few times. The V call is TRBV10-3, the J call TRBJ1-3; D possibly corresponds to TRBD1 (6 bases). Germline V gives CDR1 ENHRY, CDR2 SYGVKD. Trimming removed 6 bases from V and 1 base from J, with 16 bases in between. The CDR3 is 16 residues long. The CDR3 nucleotides read TGTGCCATCAGCGAGACAGGAAGGATGTCTGGAAACACCATATATTTT. Its protein product is CAISETGRMSGNTIYF.